This paragraph covers one T cell receptor (beta chain) sequence. From germline, CDR1 is SEHNR and CDR2 FQNEAQ (reference sequence). V dropped 2 bases and J dropped 8; count of bases not matched to a gene: 10. The CDR3 consists of 16 residues. Measured with immunoSEQ multiplex PCR; TCRdb has only the in-frame clones, and not every one. Among roughly 190,000 clones listed, 87% were seen once. The sample belongs to a study of blood T cell repertoires in COVID-19. The receptor was isolated from a man aged 18 to 35 with active or convalescent COVID-19. This chain joins TRBV7-9 and TRBJ1-4; TRBD1 matches 8 bases. The sequenced sample was peripheral blood. DNA for the CDR3: TGTGCCAGCAGCTTACCTCCCGGGACAGGTACAGAAAAACTGTTTTTT. Protein: CASSLPPGTGTEKLFF.